A single sample gave rise to the 29 T cell receptor beta chains below, sequenced in a study of CD8+ T cells in alopecia areata. In each case, RNA was isolated and then reverse transcribed into cDNA as the sequencing template. Generated by immunoSEQ multiplex PCR, the TCRdb table keeps only in-frame clones and is missing some. The repertoire holds 130,000 to 150,000 clones, 45% to 60% seen once, with around 7% in the top ten. The material sequenced was CD4+ T cells sorted from blood. The receptors shown here come from a human donor with alopecia areata.

This clone has more than one count but fewer than ten. This chain joins TRBV2 and TRBJ1-2; D uncertain. The CDR3 is made up of 13 amino acids. Trimming removed 1 base from V and 4 bases from J, with 7 bases in between. Germline lookup yields CDR1 SNHLY and CDR2 FYNNEI. The CDR3 loop reads CASSEGEIYGYTF. The CDR3 DNA is TGTGCCAGCAGTGAAGGAGAGATCTATGGCTACACCTTC.

This chain uses TRBV5-1 with TRBJ2-3; 8 nucleotides align to TRBD2. Germline V CDR1 and CDR2: SGHRS, YFSETQ. This CDR3 is 17 amino acids long. The trim removed 2 bases at V and 0 bases at J, leaving 8 bases unmatched. The CDR3 protein is CASSFSPSGSSTDTQYF. CDR3 coding DNA: TGCGCCAGCAGCTTTTCACCCAGCGGGAGTAGCACAGATACGCAGTATTTT. Full variable domain (missing parts from reference TRBV5-1 and TRBJ2-3): KAGVTQTPRYLIKTRGQQVTLSCSPISGHRSVSWYQQTPGQGLQFLFEYFSETQRNKGNFPGRFSGRQFSNSRSEMNVSTLELGDSALYLCASSFSPSGSSTDTQYFGPGTRLTVL.

This clone has just a few counts. V is TRBV7-3 and J is TRBJ2-1; 12 bases are shared with TRBD2. V was pared by 5 bases and J by 8 bases, with 10 bases of the junction left unmatched. CDR1 and CDR2 (germline): SGHTA, FQGTGA. The CDR3 runs to 16 residues. CDR3 bases: TGTGCCAGCAGCGCCTATCTAGCGGGAGGGCCACATGAGCAGTTCTTC. Protein product: CASSAYLAGGPHEQFF.

The J gene is TRBJ2-1, the V gene TRBV7-9; D might be TRBD2 (5 bases). Looked up from germline, CDR1 is SEHNR and CDR2 is FQNEAQ (reference sequence). The ends were cut back, 1 base at V and 2 bases at J, with 15 bases in the middle. CDR3 length: 17 residues. CDR3 protein: CASSLVIGLFTYNEQFF. The CDR3 DNA reads as TGTGCCAGCAGCTTAGTCATCGGACTCTTTACCTACAATGAGCAGTTCTTC. Together with reference TRBV7-9 and TRBJ2-1, the CDR3 gives the full variable domain: DTGVSQNPRHKITKRGQNVTFRCDPISEHNRLYWYRQTLGQGPEFLTYFQNEAQLEKSRLLSDRFSAERPKGSFSTLEIQRTEQGDSAMYLCASSLVIGLFTYNEQFFGPGTRLTVL.

This clone has just a few counts. The rearrangement links TRBV4-1 to TRBJ2-7; 8 bases are shared with TRBD1. The CDR3 length is 14 residues. V shed 2 bases, J shed 7 bases, and the junction held 7 bases outside the gene matches. The germline V gene has CDR1 MGHRA and CDR2 YSYEKL. CDR3 residues: CASSQKGTGEEQYF. The DNA for the CDR3 is TGCGCCAGCAGCCAAAAAGGGACAGGAGAAGAGCAGTACTTC.

The rearrangement joins TRBV18 to TRBJ2-7; D might be TRBD2 (5 bases). The germline gives CDR1 KGHSH, CDR2 LQKENI. The CDR3 is 14 residues long. V lost 3 bases and J 2 bases, leaving 11 bases between the germline ends. CDR3 DNA sequence: TGTGCCAGCTCACCTCGAAGCGGAACCTACGAGCAGTACTTC. Translated, it gives CASSPRSGTYEQYF.

This chain joins TRBV29-1 and TRBJ2-7, with 10 bases matching TRBD2. Germline CDR1 SQVTM, CDR2 ANQGSEA. Trimming at V came to 5 bases and at J to 2 bases, leaving 6 bases not matched to a gene. The CDR3 contains 14 residues. CDR3 nucleotides: TGCAGCGTTTGTCTAGCGGGAGCTACCTACGAGCAGTACTTC. It yields the protein CSVCLAGATYEQYF.

CDR3 region: CASALAGGIGELFF. CDR3 coding DNA: TGTGCCAGTGCACTAGCGGGAGGGATCGGGGAGCTGTTTTTT. The genes are TRBV25-1 and TRBJ2-2; 13 bases line up with TRBD2. In germline, CDR1 is MGHDK, CDR2 SYGVNS. V was clipped by 9 bases and J by 7 bases; unmatched bases: 5. The CDR3 is made up of 14 amino acids.

The rearrangement links TRBV30 to TRBJ1-2; D is uncertain. Germline V CDR1 and CDR2: GTSNPN, SVGIG (reference sequence). The CDR3 is made up of 13 amino acids. V was trimmed by 2 bases and J by 6 bases, leaving 13 bases between them. The DNA of the CDR3 is TGTGCCTGGAGTCCCACCTCGGCTAATGGCTACACCTTC. Translation: CAWSPTSANGYTF.

This chain links TRBV28 with TRBJ2-1; weak D call: TRBD2 (5 bases). Germline V gives CDR1 MDHEN, CDR2 SYDVKM. The CDR3 sequence is 13 residues long. Trimming removed 9 bases from V and 0 bases from J, with 9 bases in between. CDR3 residues: CASRGSSYNEQFF. The CDR3 nucleotides are TGTGCCAGTCGGGGAAGCTCCTACAATGAGCAGTTCTTC.

This clone was found a few times. The rearrangement joins TRBV7-9 to TRBJ2-7; a weak D match, TRBD2 (6 bases). CDR3 length: 14 residues. The germline V gene encodes CDR1 SEHNR and CDR2 FQNEAQ (reference sequence). V was shortened by 6 bases and J by 4 bases, with 16 bases between the two germline ends. Written as DNA, the CDR3 is TGTGCCAGCAGGGCTGCCGGGAGTGGTTACGAGCAGTACTTC. Its protein product is CASRAAGSGYEQYF.

This chain joins TRBV30 and TRBJ1-1; possible D gene TRBD1, 6 bases. There are 13 residues in the CDR3. From germline, CDR1 is GTSNPN and CDR2 SVGIG (reference sequence). V was clipped by 2 bases and J by 7 bases, with 14 bases between them. CDR3 protein: CAWSRGGQIEAFF. DNA for the CDR3: TGTGCCTGGAGTCGAGGCGGACAGATTGAAGCTTTCTTT.

This rearrangement joins TRBV5-1 to TRBJ2-5; 8 bases line up with TRBD2. V dropped 0 bases and J dropped 5; count of bases not matched to a gene: 9. There are 16 residues in the CDR3. Per the germline V gene, CDR1 is SGHRS and CDR2 is YFSETQ. The CDR3 nucleotides are TGCGCCAGCAGCTTGGTGGCTAGCGGGCCGGGGGAGACCCAGTACTTC. It encodes CASSLVASGPGETQYF.

This chain uses TRBV21-1 with TRBJ2-7; the D segment call TRBD1 is taken from the table without a DNA check. TRBV21-1 is a pseudogene. This CDR3 is 14 amino acids long. The CDR3 loop is CASTRTESSYEQYF. CDR3 nucleotide sequence: TGTGCCAGCACCCGGACAGAGAGCTCCTACGAGCAGTACTTC.

This clone was found once. The chain uses TRBV5-1 and TRBJ2-5; tentative D call: TRBD2 (5 bases). The CDR3 contains 13 residues. Germline CDR1 reads SGHRS; CDR2 reads YFSETQ. Trimming pared 3 bases from V and 6 bases from J, leaving 12 bases between. The CDR3 is CASSSGRAKTQYF. The CDR3 nucleotides are TGCGCCAGCAGCTCGGGAAGAGCGAAGACCCAGTACTTC.

The rearrangement uses TRBV5-1 and TRBJ2-1; TRBD2 aligns across 12 bases. Trimming removed 1 base from V and 9 bases from J; junction bases left unmatched: 5. This CDR3 has 15 amino acids. Germline CDR1 SGHRS, CDR2 YFSETQ. CDR3 in DNA: TGCGCCAGCAGCTTGACTAGCGGGAGGAGTGGTGAGCAGTTCTTC. It specifies CASSLTSGRSGEQFF.

The genes are TRBV27 and TRBJ2-2; D call uncertain. Germline V CDR1 and CDR2: MNHEY, SMNVEV (reference sequence). The CDR3 totals 13 residues. The V and J ends lost 6 bases and 5 bases respectively, with 10 bases between them. CDR3 amino acids: CASRGWVTGELFF. DNA of the CDR3: TGTGCCAGCAGGGGTTGGGTGACCGGGGAGCTGTTTTTT.

The chain has TRBV5-1 and TRBJ2-7, with D possibly being TRBD1 (6 bases). The germline V and J ends were trimmed by 4 bases and 0 bases, with 20 bases remaining between them. The CDR3 has 17 amino acids. CDR1 SGHRS and CDR2 YFSETQ come from the germline V gene. This CDR3 is CASSGGDRRPSSYEQYF. The CDR3 region has the DNA TGCGCCAGCAGCGGGGGTGACAGGCGGCCCAGCTCCTACGAGCAGTACTTC.

This chain uses TRBV15 with TRBJ2-3; D is ambiguous. Germline V gives CDR1 LNHNV, CDR2 YYDKDF (reference sequence). CDR3 size: 14 residues. V lost 0 bases to trimming and J lost 0 bases, with 4 bases between them. CDR3 region: CATSREASTDTQYF. The CDR3 DNA reads TGTGCCACCAGCAGAGAGGCAAGCACAGATACGCAGTATTTT.

The chain couples TRBV29-1 to TRBJ1-2, with D possibly matching TRBD1 (6 bases). The CDR3 length is 12 residues. Trimming shortened V by 7 bases and J by 4 bases, and 13 bases separated the two germline ends. Germline loops: CDR1 SQVTM, CDR2 ANQGSEA. The CDR3 DNA reads as TGCAGCGCCACGGACAGCCTCTATGGCTACACCTTC. It specifies CSATDSLYGYTF.

The table lists this clone with a few counts. The V call is TRBV19, the J call TRBJ1-2, with 8 bases identical to TRBD1. CDR3 length: 15 amino acids. V dropped 4 bases and J dropped 3; count of bases not matched to a gene: 7. Germline lookup yields CDR1 LNHDA and CDR2 SQIVND (reference sequence). CDR3 bases: TGTGCCAGTAGTACCCGAGGACAGGGTGACTATGGCTACACCTTC. This sequence encodes CASSTRGQGDYGYTF.

The rearrangement joins TRBV29-1 to TRBJ2-7; TRBD1 is a possible D gene (6 bases). CDR1 is SQVTM, CDR2 ANQGSEA, per germline. This CDR3 region has 12 residues. V was pared by 4 bases and J by 3 bases, with 10 bases between. The CDR3 sequence is CSVGARGYEQYF. The DNA for the CDR3 is TGCAGCGTTGGGGCCAGGGGCTACGAGCAGTACTTC.

The genes are TRBV30 and TRBJ1-5; D may be TRBD1 (6 bases). Germline V gene lookup returns CDR1 GTSNPN and CDR2 SVGIG (reference sequence). The length of the CDR3 is 15 residues. V was trimmed by 7 bases and J by 4 bases, leaving 20 bases between them. CDR3 loop: CAYRAIDRNNQPQHF. CDR3 nucleotides: TGTGCCTACCGCGCAATCGACAGGAATAATCAGCCCCAGCATTTT.

This clone was seen a handful of times. This chain links TRBV29-1 with TRBJ1-2; D not certain. The CDR3 runs to 12 residues. The V end lost 2 bases, the J end lost 7 bases, and 11 bases lay between the germline ends. Germline CDR1 and CDR2: SQVTM and ANQGSEA. This CDR3 reads CSVEQFDRGYTF. The CDR3 DNA is TGCAGCGTTGAACAGTTCGATCGTGGCTACACCTTC.

This clone was counted only a few times. The chain combines TRBV10-2 with TRBJ1-1; weak D call: TRBD1 (6 bases). The CDR3 spans 16 residues. V lost 5 bases, J lost 4 bases, and 20 bases lay in between. CDR1 is WSHSY, CDR2 SAAADI, per germline. CDR3 sequence reads: CASSSSGGRWITEAFF. CDR3 nucleotides: TGCGCCAGCAGTTCGTCGGGGGGGCGGTGGATCACTGAAGCTTTCTTT.

This chain links TRBV15 with TRBJ2-3; 7 positions agree with TRBD1. Looked up from germline, CDR1 is LNHNV and CDR2 is YYDKDF (reference sequence). With 4 bases clipped from V and 1 base from J, the junction kept 5 bases outside the gene matches. This CDR3 contains 15 residues. Here the CDR3 reads CATSTYRGGTDTQYF. The CDR3 DNA is TGTGCCACCAGCACTTACAGGGGAGGCACAGATACGCAGTATTTT. The variable domain in full, with the rest retrieved from reference TRBV15 and TRBJ2-3, is DAMVIQNPRYQVTQFGKPVTLSCSQTLNHNVMYWYQQKSSQAPKLLFHYYDKDFNNEADTPDNFQSRRPNTSFCFLDIRSPGLGDTAMYLCATSTYRGGTDTQYFGPGTRLTVL.

The CDR3 reads CASSMGGDTGELFF. CDR3 DNA sequence: TGTGCCAGTAGTATGGGAGGGGACACCGGGGAGCTGTTTTTT. The chain uses TRBV19 and TRBJ2-2; 7 bases fit TRBD2. Germline V gene lookup returns CDR1 LNHDA and CDR2 SQIVND (reference sequence). J was trimmed by 3 bases and V by 3 bases; bases with no gene match: 1. This CDR3 region has 14 residues.

Written as DNA, the CDR3 is TGTGCCAGCAGCTTAGCGGGACAGGGAGACTACGAGCAGTACTTC. Translated: CASSLAGQGDYEQYF. The rearrangement uses TRBV7-2 and TRBJ2-7; TRBD1 aligns across 9 bases. This CDR3 is built from 15 residues. Trimming cost V 0 bases and J 3 bases; bases outside gene matches: 3. Germline-derived CDR1 and CDR2 are SGHTA and FQGNSA. The full variable domain, its missing parts supplied by reference TRBV7-2 and TRBJ2-7, is GAGVSQSPSNKVTEKGKDVELRCDPISGHTALYWYRQSLGQGLEFLIYFQGNSAPDKSGLPSDRFSAERTGGSVSTLTIQRTQQEDSAVYLCASSLAGQGDYEQYFGPGTRLTVT.

This clone showed up just a few times. V gene TRBV29-1 combines with J gene TRBJ1-1; no definite D call. This CDR3 has 11 residues. V was cut by 4 bases and J by 6 bases, with 9 bases left in between. CDR1 and CDR2 (germline): SQVTM, ANQGSEA. The CDR3: CSVGRSAEAFF. DNA for the CDR3: TGCAGCGTTGGACGGTCCGCTGAAGCTTTCTTT. Full variable domain (remainder filled in from reference TRBV29-1 and TRBJ1-1): SAVISQKPSRDICQRGTSLTIQCQVDSQVTMMFWYRQQPGQSLTLIATANQGSEATYESGFVIDKFPISRPNLTFSTLTVSNMSPEDSSIYLCSVGRSAEAFFGQGTRLTVV.